This TCR beta chain was retrieved from a study of blood T cells in healthy people across ages. The authors ran a second PCR of roughly 6 to 12 cycles using a sample-barcoded 5' primer and a J-beta primer mix. TCRdb processed the 5' RACE reads anew with MiXCR; each CDR3 protein has one entry. Of approximately 1.5 million distinct CDR3 sequences listed, roughly 32% are singletons. It was roughly 10 milliliters of peripheral blood that were drawn from each donor. The clonotype comes from a woman aged 25 to 39 in good health. Sequencing input: blood.

The chain's CDR3 is CASSQGFPGYTF. As DNA, the CDR3 is TGTGCCAGCAGCCAGGGATTCCCTGGCTACACCTTC. The gene calls are TRBV3-1 and TRBJ1-2, with no clear D. The germline V and J ends were trimmed by 3 bases and 7 bases, with 9 bases remaining between them. The CDR3 spans 12 residues. From germline, CDR1 is LGHDT and CDR2 YNNKEL (reference sequence).